The following is a T cell receptor (beta chain) sequence with its context. No antigen is known for it. Germline loops: CDR1 SGHDT, CDR2 YYEEEE. V gave up 0 bases and J gave up 1 base, with 7 bases separating them. The CDR3 is 14 amino acids. The assay was immunoSEQ multiplex PCR, and TCRdb's table has in-frame clones only and misses some. The sample records 95,000 to 100,000 clones, about 86% being singletons. This record belongs to a study of T cell responses to AZD1222 COVID-19 vaccine. The overall study: Pooled samples include second doses given at about 4 or 12 weeks.

General study points: There were repertoire samples only from the period after the peak T cell response. Spike-specific TCR repertoires showed rising breadth and depth after two AZD1222 doses.

The chain employs TRBV5-6 and TRBJ1-2; weak D call: TRBD1 (6 bases). This clonotype was obtained from an adult in good health. The source was peripheral blood, collected on day 0 of AZD1222 vaccination. The CDR3 DNA follows: TGTGCCAGCAGCTTGGCGGACAGTAACTATGGCTACACCTTC. It specifies CASSLADSNYGYTF.